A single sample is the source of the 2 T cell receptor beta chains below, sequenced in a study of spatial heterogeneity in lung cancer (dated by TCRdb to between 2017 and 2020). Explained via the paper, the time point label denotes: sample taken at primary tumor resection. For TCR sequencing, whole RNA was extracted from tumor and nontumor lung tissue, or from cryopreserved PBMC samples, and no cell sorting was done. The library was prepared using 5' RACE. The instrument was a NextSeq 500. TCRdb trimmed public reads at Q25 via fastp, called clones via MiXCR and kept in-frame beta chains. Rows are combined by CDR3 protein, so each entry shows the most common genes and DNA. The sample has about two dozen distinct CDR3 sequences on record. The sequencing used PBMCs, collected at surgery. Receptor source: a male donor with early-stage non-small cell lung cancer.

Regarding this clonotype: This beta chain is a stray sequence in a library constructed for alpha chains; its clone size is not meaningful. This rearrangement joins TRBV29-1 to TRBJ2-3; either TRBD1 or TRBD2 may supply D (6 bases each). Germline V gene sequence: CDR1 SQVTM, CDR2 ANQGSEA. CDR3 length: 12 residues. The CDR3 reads CSWDQGRGTQYF. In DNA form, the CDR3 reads TGCAGTTGGGATCAGGGGCGGGGTACGCAGTATTTT.

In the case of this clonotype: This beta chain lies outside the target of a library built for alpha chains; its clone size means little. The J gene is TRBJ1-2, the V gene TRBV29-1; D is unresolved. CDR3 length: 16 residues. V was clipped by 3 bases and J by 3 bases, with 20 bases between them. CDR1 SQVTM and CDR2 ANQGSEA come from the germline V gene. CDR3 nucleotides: TGCAGCGTTGATCGTGGCACACCACCCGCCTACTATGGCTACACCTTC. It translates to CSVDRGTPPAYYGYTF. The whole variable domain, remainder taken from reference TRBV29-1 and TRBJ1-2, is SAVISQKPSRDICQRGTSLTIQCQVDSQVTMMFWYRQQPGQSLTLIATANQGSEATYESGFVIDKFPISRPNLTFSTLTVSNMSPEDSSIYLCSVDRGTPPAYYGYTFGSGTRLTVV.